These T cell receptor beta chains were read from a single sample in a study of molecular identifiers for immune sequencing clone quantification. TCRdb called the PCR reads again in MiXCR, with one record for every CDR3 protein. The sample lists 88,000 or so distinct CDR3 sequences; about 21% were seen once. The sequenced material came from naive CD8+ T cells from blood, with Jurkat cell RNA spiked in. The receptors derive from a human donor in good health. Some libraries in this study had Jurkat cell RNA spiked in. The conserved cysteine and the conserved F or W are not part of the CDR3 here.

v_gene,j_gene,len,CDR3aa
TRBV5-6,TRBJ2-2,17,ASSLINTSGRVNTGELF
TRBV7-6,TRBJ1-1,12,ASSQKTGMAEAF
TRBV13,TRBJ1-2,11,ASRTGGSYGYT
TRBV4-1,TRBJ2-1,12,ASSQDDTHSEQF
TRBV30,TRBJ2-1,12,AWRGLSSYNEQF
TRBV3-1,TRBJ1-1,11,ASSDDRWTEAF
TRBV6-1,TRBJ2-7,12,ASSEFPDRGEQY
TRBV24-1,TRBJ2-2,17,ATSDTRLPKTRDTGELF
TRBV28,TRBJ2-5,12,ASSSSDTISDQY
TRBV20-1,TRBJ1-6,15,SARDLKGDSYNSPLH
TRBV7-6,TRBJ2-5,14,ASSSELAGEQETQY
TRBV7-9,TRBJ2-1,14,ASSPPYNLADNEQF
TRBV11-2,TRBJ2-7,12,ASSSAGVDYEQY
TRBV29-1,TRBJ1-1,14,SVEGYRAGAGAEAF
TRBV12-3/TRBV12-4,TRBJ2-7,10,ATGRRYYEQY
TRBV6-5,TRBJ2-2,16,ASSYSRFGEFSTGELF
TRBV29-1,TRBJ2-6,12,SVEKGTGANVLT
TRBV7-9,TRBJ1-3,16,ASSRDGSGGGSGNTIY
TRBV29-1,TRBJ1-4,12,SVHGTGVNEKLF
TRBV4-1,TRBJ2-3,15,ASSQDELGLLTDTQY
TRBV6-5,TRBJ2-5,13,ASSYQDRDGETQY
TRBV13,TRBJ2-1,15,ASSPARRRGFYNEQF
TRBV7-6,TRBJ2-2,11,ASSPYGAGELF
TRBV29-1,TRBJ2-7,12,SVKNEGQGYEQY
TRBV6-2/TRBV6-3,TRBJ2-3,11,ASSYWGSDTQY
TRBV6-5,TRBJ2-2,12,ASGPGVGTGELF
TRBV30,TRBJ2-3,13,AWDGDWLGPDTQY